The TCR beta chain described here comes from a study of cytomegalovirus exposure and HLA in healthy donors. The donors were members of the validation cohort comprising approximately 110 subjects, separate from the roughly 670-subject first cohort. V lost 0 bases and J 2 bases, leaving 10 bases between the germline ends. The CDR3 consists of 15 residues. Germline loops: CDR1 LGHNA, CDR2 YSLEER. Method: immunoSEQ multiplex PCR; TCRdb's copy keeps in-frame clones and lacks some. The sample has roughly 260,000 clones, around nine tenths seen once. V gene TRBV4-3 combines with J gene TRBJ1-2, with a tentative D call TRBD1 (5 bases). Source material: PBMCs. The TCR originated in a man aged 18 to 30 in good health and CMV-seronegative. The CDR3 nucleotides are TGCGCCAGCAGCCAAGATCGGGGGGGGAACTATGGCTACACCTTC. Encoded protein: CASSQDRGGNYGYTF.